These 21 T cell receptor beta chains came from one sample sequenced in a study of T cell changes during pregnancy in multiple sclerosis. The assay was immunoSEQ multiplex PCR, and TCRdb's table has in-frame clones only and misses some. This table has tens of thousands of clones, around 90% appearing once. The sequenced sample was CD4+ T cells from peripheral blood mononuclear cells, obtained after pregnancy. These receptors all come from a female donor in good health, enrolled as a control in a pregnancy study.

The chain couples TRBV6-1 to TRBJ1-1; maybe TRBD1 (5 bases). Trimming shortened V by 5 bases and J by 6 bases, and 16 bases separated the two germline ends. This CDR3 region has 14 residues. The germline CDR1 and CDR2 sequences are MNHNS and SASEGT. The CDR3 sequence is CASSPLLGDSEAFF. For the CDR3, the DNA is TGTGCCAGCAGTCCTTTACTTGGGGACTCTGAAGCTTTCTTT.

CDR3 loop: CASSSGLAGVAGELFF. The CDR3 DNA is TGCGCCAGCAGCTCGGGACTAGCGGGAGTCGCCGGGGAGCTGTTTTTT. The J gene is TRBJ2-2, the V gene TRBV5-1, with 14 nucleotides matching TRBD2. The germline gives CDR1 SGHRS, CDR2 YFSETQ. V lost 3 bases to trimming and J lost 6 bases; unmatched junction nucleotides: 4. The CDR3 sequence is 16 residues long.

The V and J genes are TRBV13 and TRBJ1-1; the D is unclear. CDR1 is PRHDT and CDR2 is FYEKMQ in the germline V gene (reference sequence). The CDR3 is 13 amino acids. V lost 3 bases and J lost 2, with 7 bases in between. CDR3 in amino acids: CASSFYRNTEAFF. The CDR3 nucleotides are TGTGCCAGCAGCTTCTACAGAAACACTGAAGCTTTCTTT.

The chain combines TRBV5-1 with TRBJ2-1, with 11 positions matching TRBD1. Germline-derived CDR1 and CDR2 are SGHRS and YFSETQ. Trimming took 7 bases from V and 2 from J; bases not matched to a gene: 11. The CDR3 contains 17 residues. CDR3 sequence: CASGTGGPSGPYNEQFF. In nucleotides, the CDR3 is TGCGCCAGCGGGACAGGGGGGCCTAGCGGGCCCTACAATGAGCAGTTCTTC.

This clone was picked up one time. Here the CDR3 reads CASTPNRGQITGELFF. Here the CDR3 DNA reads TGTGCCAGCACCCCGAACAGGGGTCAAATCACCGGGGAGCTGTTTTTT. V gene TRBV28 combines with J gene TRBJ2-2; TRBD1 agrees at 7 bases. Per germline, CDR1 MDHEN and CDR2 SYDVKM. After removal of 7 bases from V and 4 bases from J, the junction contained 12 bases not matched to a gene. This CDR3 has 16 amino acids.

The rearrangement links TRBV4-1 to TRBJ2-5; 10 bases are shared with TRBD2. Per the germline V gene, CDR1 is MGHRA and CDR2 is YSYEKL. The CDR3 runs 18 residues. The ends lost 1 base at V and 5 bases at J; junction bases unmatched: 13. This CDR3 reads CASSQAWPSGSSPETQYF. The CDR3 bases are TGCGCCAGCAGCCAAGCATGGCCTAGCGGGAGTTCTCCCGAGACCCAGTACTTC.

The chain uses TRBV10-3 and TRBJ1-1, with TRBD1 identical over 10 bases. The junction had 1 base not matched to a gene; V was cut back by 5 bases and J by 4 bases. The CDR3 length is 13 residues. Germline V gives CDR1 ENHRY, CDR2 SYGVKD. In DNA form, the CDR3 reads TGTGCCATCAGTCGACAGGGGGCCACTGAAGCTTTCTTT. Residues: CAISRQGATEAFF.

The chain recombines TRBV5-4 with TRBJ1-4, with TRBD1 as a possible D gene (5 bases). Germline CDR1 SGHNT, CDR2 YYREEE (reference sequence). V lost 2 bases, J lost 4 bases, and 9 bases lay in between. This CDR3 spans 14 amino acids. The CDR3 DNA is TGTGCCAGCAGCTTTCGGGGGAATAATGAAAAACTGTTTTTT. Residues: CASSFRGNNEKLFF. Using reference TRBV5-4 and TRBJ1-4 for the parts outside the CDR3, the full variable domain is ETGVTQSPTHLIKTRGQQVTLRCSSQSGHNTVSWYQQALGQGPQFIFQYYREEENGRGNFPPRFSGLQFPNYSSELNVNALELDDSALYLCASSFRGNNEKLFFGSGTQLSVL.

This clone was counted once. The chain is built from TRBV29-1 and TRBJ2-2; weak D call: TRBD2 (6 bases). Germline CDR1 and CDR2: SQVTM and ANQGSEA. The CDR3 runs 13 residues. The CDR3 sequence: CCGGIQTTGELFF. CDR3 DNA: TGCTGCGGCGGGATTCAAACGACCGGGGAGCTGTTTTTT.

The V call is TRBV21-1, the J call TRBJ2-7; the table assigns TRBD2, which was not confirmed against the DNA. TRBV21-1 has pseudogene status. The CDR3 totals 16 residues. The CDR3, as DNA: TGTGCCAGCAGCATCCTTTATGTTAGCGTTTCCTACGAGCAGTACTTC. It specifies CASSILYVSVSYEQYF.

The V gene is TRBV11-3, the J gene TRBJ2-5; a possible D gene is TRBD2 (6 bases). This CDR3 has 15 amino acids. V lost 4 bases to trimming and J lost 2 bases, with 14 bases between them. Looked up from germline, CDR1 is SGHNT and CDR2 is YENEEA. In DNA, the CDR3 is TGTGCCAGCAGCTCCCGCGGGGAGAGGCAAGAGACCCAGTACTTC. It codes for CASSSRGERQETQYF.

The rearrangement links TRBV7-2 to TRBJ1-1; perhaps TRBD1 as D (6 bases). The CDR3 is made up of 14 amino acids. Germline values: CDR1 SGHTA, CDR2 FQGNSA. V shed 5 bases and J shed 1 base, with 11 bases lying between them. The CDR3 loop is CASSGGGANTEAFF. In DNA, the CDR3 is TGTGCCAGCAGCGGCGGGGGGGCGAACACTGAAGCTTTCTTT.

This rearrangement joins TRBV27 to TRBJ2-5; D is ambiguous. The CDR3 sequence is 16 residues long. Germline-derived CDR1 and CDR2 are MNHEY and SMNVEV (reference sequence). V was pared by 0 bases and J by 1 base, with 12 bases between. The CDR3 region is CASSLSSSRLQETQYF. In nucleotides, the CDR3 is TGTGCCAGCAGTTTATCGTCTAGTCGGCTCCAAGAGACCCAGTACTTC.

The gene calls are TRBV11-3 and TRBJ1-1; no definite D call. V was trimmed by 5 bases and J by 1 base, leaving 11 bases between them. The germline CDR1 and CDR2 sequences are SGHNT and YENEEA. This CDR3 is 14 amino acids long. The CDR3 is CASSTVETNTEAFF. The CDR3 nucleotides read TGTGCCAGCAGCACAGTAGAGACGAACACTGAAGCTTTCTTT.

The V call is TRBV9, the J call TRBJ2-1; 8 positions match TRBD2. This CDR3 contains 15 residues. J gave up 1 base and V 3 bases, and 3 bases lay outside the gene matches. CDR1 is SGDLS, CDR2 YYNGEE, per germline. The CDR3 region is CASSEIAGSYNEQFF. The CDR3 coding sequence is TGTGCCAGCAGCGAAATAGCGGGGTCCTACAATGAGCAGTTCTTC. The full variable domain, rest sourced from reference TRBV9 and TRBJ2-1, is DSGVTQTPKHLITATGQRVTLRCSPRSGDLSVYWYQQSLDQGLQFLIQYYNGEERAKGNILERFSAQQFPDLHSELNLSSLELGDSALYFCASSEIAGSYNEQFFGPGTRLTVL.

This chain connects TRBV5-1 to TRBJ2-5; 8 bases map to TRBD1. The CDR3 runs 15 residues. The ends lost 4 bases at V and 4 bases at J; junction bases unmatched: 9. The V gene's germline CDR1 is SGHRS and CDR2 YFSETQ. CDR3 coding DNA: TGCGCCAGCAGCACGACAGGGGCTTTAGGAGAGACCCAGTACTTC. As protein: CASSTTGALGETQYF.

The chain has TRBV10-3 and TRBJ2-2; 9 bases map to TRBD2. The CDR3 runs to 15 residues. The V segment lost 3 bases and the J segment 6 bases; nucleotides outside the gene matches: 5. Germline loops: CDR1 ENHRY, CDR2 SYGVKD. Here the CDR3 reads CAISERAGGPGELFF. The DNA for the CDR3 is TGTGCCATCAGTGAACGAGCGGGGGGCCCCGGGGAGCTGTTTTTT.

The chain combines TRBV7-2 with TRBJ1-3; D might be TRBD1 (6 bases). The V gene lost 1 base and the J gene lost 7 bases, with 14 bases spanning the gap. The CDR3 is 15 residues long. From germline, CDR1 is SGHTA and CDR2 FQGNSA. CDR3 sequence: CASSLVTGLDNTIYF. CDR3 nucleotides: TGTGCCAGCAGCTTAGTTACAGGGTTAGACAACACCATATATTTT.

The CDR3 DNA reads TGCGCCAGCAGAGGGGGGGGGAGTCAGCCCCAGCATTTT. Encoded protein: CASRGGGSQPQHF. The chain is built from TRBV10-2 and TRBJ1-5, with D possibly TRBD1 on 6 matching bases. The V gene's germline CDR1 is WSHSY and CDR2 SAAADI. This CDR3 has 13 amino acids. V was clipped by 6 bases and J by 6 bases, with 12 bases between them.

The rearrangement uses TRBV30 and TRBJ1-1; 8 nucleotides align to TRBD1. The V gene's germline CDR1 is GTSNPN and CDR2 SVGIG (reference sequence). Trimming removed 3 bases from V and 4 bases from J; junction bases left unmatched: 7. The CDR3 has 14 residues. The CDR3 loop reads CAWSHRGFVTEAFF. CDR3 sequence (DNA): TGTGCCTGGAGCCACAGGGGGTTTGTCACTGAAGCTTTCTTT.

This chain connects TRBV10-3 to TRBJ2-7; 7 nucleotides match TRBD2. Trimming removed 6 bases from V and 7 bases from J; junction bases left unmatched: 9. The CDR3 extends over 13 amino acids. In germline, CDR1 is ENHRY, CDR2 SYGVKD. CDR3 in DNA: TGTGCCATCAGGGGGCGGGAGCTTTGGGAGCAGTACTTC. Protein sequence: CAIRGRELWEQYF.